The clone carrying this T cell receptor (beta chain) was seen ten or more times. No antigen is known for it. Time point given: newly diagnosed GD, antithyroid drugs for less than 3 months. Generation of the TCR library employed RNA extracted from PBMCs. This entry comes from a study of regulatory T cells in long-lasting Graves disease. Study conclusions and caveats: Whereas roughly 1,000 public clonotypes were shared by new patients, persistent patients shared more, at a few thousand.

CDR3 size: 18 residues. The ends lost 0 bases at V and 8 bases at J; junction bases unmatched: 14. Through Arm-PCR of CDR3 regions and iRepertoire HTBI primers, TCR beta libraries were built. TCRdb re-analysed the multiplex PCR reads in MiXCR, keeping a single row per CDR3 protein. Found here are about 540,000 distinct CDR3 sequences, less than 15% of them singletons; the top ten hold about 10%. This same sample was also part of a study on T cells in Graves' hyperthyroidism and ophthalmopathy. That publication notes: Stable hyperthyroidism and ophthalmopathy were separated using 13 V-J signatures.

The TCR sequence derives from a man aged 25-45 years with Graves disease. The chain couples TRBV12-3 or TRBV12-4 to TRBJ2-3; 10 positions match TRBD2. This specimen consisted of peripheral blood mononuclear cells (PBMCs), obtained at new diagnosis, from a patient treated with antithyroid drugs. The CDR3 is CASSLARLLAGGGGTQYF. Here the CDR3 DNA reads TGTGCCAGCAGTTTAGCGAGGCTTTTAGCGGGAGGAGGTGGTACGCAGTATTTT.